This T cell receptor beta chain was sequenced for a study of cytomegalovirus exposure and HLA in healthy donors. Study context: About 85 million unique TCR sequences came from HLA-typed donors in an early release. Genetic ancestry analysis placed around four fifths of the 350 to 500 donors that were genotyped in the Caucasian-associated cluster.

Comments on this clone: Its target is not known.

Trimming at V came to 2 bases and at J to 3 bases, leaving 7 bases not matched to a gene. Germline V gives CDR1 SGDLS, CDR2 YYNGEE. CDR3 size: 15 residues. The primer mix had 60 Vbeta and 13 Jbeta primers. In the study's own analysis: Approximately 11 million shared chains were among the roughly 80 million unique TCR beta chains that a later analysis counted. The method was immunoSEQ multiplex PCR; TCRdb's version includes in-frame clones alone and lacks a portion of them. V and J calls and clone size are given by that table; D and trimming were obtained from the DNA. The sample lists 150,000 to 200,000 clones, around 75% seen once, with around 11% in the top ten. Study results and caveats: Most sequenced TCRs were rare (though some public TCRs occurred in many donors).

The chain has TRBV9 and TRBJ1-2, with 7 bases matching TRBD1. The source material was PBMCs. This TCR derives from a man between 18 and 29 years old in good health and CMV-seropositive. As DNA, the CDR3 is TGTGCCAGCAGCGTCTGGGACAGAATTGACTATGGCTACACCTTC. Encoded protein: CASSVWDRIDYGYTF. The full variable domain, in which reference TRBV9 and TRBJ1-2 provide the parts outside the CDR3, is DSGVTQTPKHLITATGQRVTLRCSPRSGDLSVYWYQQSLDQGLQFLIQYYNGEERAKGNILERFSAQQFPDLHSELNLSSLELGDSALYFCASSVWDRIDYGYTFGSGTRLTVV.